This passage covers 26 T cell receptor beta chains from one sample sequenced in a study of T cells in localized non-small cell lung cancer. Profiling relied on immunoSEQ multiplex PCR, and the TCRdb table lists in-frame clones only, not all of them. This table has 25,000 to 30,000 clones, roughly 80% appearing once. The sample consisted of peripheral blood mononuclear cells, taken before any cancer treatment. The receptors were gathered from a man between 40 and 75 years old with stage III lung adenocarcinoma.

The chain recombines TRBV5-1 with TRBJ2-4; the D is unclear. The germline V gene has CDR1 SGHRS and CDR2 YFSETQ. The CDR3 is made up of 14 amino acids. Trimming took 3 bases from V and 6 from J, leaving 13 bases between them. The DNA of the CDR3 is TGCGCCAGCAGCTCCGGTACAACTGGAAACATTCAGTACTTC. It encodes CASSSGTTGNIQYF.

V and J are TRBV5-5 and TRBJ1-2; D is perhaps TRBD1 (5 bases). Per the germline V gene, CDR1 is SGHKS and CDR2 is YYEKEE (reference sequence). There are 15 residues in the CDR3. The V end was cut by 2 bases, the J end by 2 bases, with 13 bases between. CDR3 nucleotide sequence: TGTGCCAGCAGCTTTAGTATGGCAGGGAACTATGGCTACACCTTC. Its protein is CASSFSMAGNYGYTF. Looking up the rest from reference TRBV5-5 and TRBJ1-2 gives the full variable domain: DAGVTQSPTHLIKTRGQQVTLRCSPISGHKSVSWYQQVLGQGPQFIFQYYEKEERGRGNFPDRFSARQFPNYSSELNVNALLLGDSALYLCASSFSMAGNYGYTFGSGTRLTVV.

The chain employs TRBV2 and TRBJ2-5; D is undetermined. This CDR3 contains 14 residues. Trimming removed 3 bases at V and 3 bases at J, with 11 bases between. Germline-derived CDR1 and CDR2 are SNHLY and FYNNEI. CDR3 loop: CASSDRNKEETQYF. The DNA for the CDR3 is TGTGCCAGCAGTGATAGAAATAAGGAAGAGACCCAGTACTTC.

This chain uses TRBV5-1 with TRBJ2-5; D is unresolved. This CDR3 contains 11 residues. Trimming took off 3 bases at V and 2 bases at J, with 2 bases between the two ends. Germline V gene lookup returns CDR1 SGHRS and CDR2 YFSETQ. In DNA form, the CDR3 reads TGCGCCAGCAGCTGGCAAGAGACCCAGTACTTC. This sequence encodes CASSWQETQYF.

The CDR3 bases are TGTGCCAGTAGTATCATGACTGGAAACACCATATATTTT. As protein: CASSIMTGNTIYF. The V and J genes are TRBV19 and TRBJ1-3; no clear D gene. Germline V lookup: CDR1 LNHDA, CDR2 SQIVND (reference sequence). CDR3 size: 13 residues. The V and J ends lost 3 bases and 2 bases respectively, with 5 bases between them.

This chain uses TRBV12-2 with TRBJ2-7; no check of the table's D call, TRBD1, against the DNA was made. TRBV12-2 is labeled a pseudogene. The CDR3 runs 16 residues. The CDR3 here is CASRLANHQGAYEQYF. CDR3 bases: TGTGCAAGTCGCTTAGCGAACCATCAGGGGGCCTACGAGCAGTACTTC.

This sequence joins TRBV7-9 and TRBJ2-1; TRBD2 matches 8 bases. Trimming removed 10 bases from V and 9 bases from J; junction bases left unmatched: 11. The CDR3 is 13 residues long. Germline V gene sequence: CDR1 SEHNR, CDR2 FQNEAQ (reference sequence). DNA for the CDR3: TGTGCCACACGTGGTCTAGCGGGCTTTGAGCAGTTCTTC. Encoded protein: CATRGLAGFEQFF.

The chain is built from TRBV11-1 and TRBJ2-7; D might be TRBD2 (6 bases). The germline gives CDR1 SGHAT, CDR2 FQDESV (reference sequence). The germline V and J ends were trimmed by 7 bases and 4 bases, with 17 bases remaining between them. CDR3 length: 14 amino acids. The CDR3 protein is CASIGGDSVYEQYF. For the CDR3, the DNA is TGTGCCAGCATTGGAGGGGACTCCGTTTACGAGCAGTACTTC.

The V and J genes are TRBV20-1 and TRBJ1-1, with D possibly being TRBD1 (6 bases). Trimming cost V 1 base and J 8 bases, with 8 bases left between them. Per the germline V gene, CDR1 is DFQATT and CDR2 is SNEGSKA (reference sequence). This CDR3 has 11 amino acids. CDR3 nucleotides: TGCAGTGCTAGAGGGACAGCCGAAGCTTTCTTT. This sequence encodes CSARGTAEAFF.

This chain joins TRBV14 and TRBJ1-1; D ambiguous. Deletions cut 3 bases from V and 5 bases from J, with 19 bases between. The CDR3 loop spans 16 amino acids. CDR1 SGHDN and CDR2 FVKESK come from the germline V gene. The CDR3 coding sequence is TGTGCCAGCAGCCATGTTGGCCAGGTGTCATCGACTGAAGCTTTCTTT. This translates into CASSHVGQVSSTEAFF.

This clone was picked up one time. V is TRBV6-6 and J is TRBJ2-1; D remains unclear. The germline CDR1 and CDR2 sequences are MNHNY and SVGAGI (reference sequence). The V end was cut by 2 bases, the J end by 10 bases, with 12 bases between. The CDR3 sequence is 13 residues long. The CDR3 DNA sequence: TGTGCCAGCAGTTACACGGCGTTTCGCGAGCAGTTCTTC. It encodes CASSYTAFREQFF.

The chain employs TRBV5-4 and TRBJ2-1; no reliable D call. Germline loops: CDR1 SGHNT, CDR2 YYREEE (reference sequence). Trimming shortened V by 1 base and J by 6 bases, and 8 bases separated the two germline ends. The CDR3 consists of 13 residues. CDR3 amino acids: CASSLLAVNEQFF. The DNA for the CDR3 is TGTGCCAGCAGCTTGCTCGCGGTCAATGAGCAGTTCTTC.

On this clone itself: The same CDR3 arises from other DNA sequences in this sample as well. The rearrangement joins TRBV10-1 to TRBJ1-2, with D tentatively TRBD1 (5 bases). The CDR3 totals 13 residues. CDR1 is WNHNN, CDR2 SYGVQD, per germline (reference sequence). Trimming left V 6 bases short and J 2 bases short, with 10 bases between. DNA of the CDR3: TGCGCCAGCAGCCCTGGGGGGAACTATGGCTACACCTTC. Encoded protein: CASSPGGNYGYTF.

Here the CDR3 reads CASSIQGVTGELFF. In nucleotides, the CDR3 is TGTGCCAGTAGTATTCAGGGGGTCACCGGGGAGCTGTTTTTT. This chain connects TRBV19 to TRBJ2-2; 7 nucleotides match TRBD1. Trimming took 3 bases from V and 4 from J; bases not matched to a gene: 2. Germline assignment: CDR1 LNHDA and CDR2 SQIVND (reference sequence). This CDR3 contains 14 residues.

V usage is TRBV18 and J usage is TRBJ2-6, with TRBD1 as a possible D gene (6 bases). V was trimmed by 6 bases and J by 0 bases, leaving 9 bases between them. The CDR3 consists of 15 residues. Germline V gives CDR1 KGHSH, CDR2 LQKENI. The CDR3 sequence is CASSRQDSGANVLTF. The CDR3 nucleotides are TGTGCCAGCTCCCGACAGGACTCTGGGGCCAACGTCCTGACTTTC.

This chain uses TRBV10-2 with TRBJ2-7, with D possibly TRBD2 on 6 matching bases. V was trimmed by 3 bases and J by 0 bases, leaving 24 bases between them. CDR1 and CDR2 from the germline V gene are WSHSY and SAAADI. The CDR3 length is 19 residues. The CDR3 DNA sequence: TGCGCCAGCAGTGACCCTCGGCGGGGACCTTCCCTCAGCTCCTACGAGCAGTACGTC. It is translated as CASSDPRRGPSLSSYEQYV.

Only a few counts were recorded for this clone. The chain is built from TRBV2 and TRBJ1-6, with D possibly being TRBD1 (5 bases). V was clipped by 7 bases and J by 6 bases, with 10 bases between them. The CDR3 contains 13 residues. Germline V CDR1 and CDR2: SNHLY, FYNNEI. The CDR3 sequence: CASKLGVNSPLHF. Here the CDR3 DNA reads TGTGCCAGCAAACTGGGGGTTAATTCACCCCTCCACTTT.

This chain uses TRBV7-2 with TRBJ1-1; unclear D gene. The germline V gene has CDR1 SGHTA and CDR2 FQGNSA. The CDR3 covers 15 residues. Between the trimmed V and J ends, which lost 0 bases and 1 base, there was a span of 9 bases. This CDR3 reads CASSLAVRRNTEAFF. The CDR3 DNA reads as TGTGCCAGCAGCTTAGCGGTTCGGCGGAACACTGAAGCTTTCTTT.

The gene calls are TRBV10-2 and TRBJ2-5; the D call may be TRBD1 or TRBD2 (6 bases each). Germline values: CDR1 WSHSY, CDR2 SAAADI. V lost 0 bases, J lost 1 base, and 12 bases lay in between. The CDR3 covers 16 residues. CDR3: CASSESGGHIQETQYF. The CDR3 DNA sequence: TGCGCCAGCAGTGAGTCGGGGGGACACATCCAAGAGACCCAGTACTTC.

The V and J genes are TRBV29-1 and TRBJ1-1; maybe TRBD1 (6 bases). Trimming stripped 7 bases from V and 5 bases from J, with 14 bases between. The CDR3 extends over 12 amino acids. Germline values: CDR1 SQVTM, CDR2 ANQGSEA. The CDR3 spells CSGRQARTEAFF. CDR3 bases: TGCAGCGGGAGACAGGCTAGGACTGAAGCTTTCTTT. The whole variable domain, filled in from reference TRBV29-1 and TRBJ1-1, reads SAVISQKPSRDICQRGTSLTIQCQVDSQVTMMFWYRQQPGQSLTLIATANQGSEATYESGFVIDKFPISRPNLTFSTLTVSNMSPEDSSIYLCSGRQARTEAFFGQGTRLTVV.

CDR3 coding DNA: TGTGCCAGCAGTGAAGCAGGTATTGAAGCTTTCTTT. Protein product: CASSEAGIEAFF. The rearrangement links TRBV6-1 to TRBJ1-1; no clear D. The CDR3 spans 12 residues. CDR1 MNHNS and CDR2 SASEGT come from the germline V gene. V lost 0 bases and J 7 bases, leaving 6 bases between the germline ends.

CDR3 amino acids: CASSARWEGTGELFF. DNA of the CDR3: TGCGCCAGCAGCGCCAGGTGGGAAGGGACCGGGGAGCTGTTTTTT. The rearrangement uses TRBV5-1 and TRBJ2-2; D remains ambiguous. V shed 4 bases and J shed 5 bases, with 15 bases lying between them. The CDR3 spans 15 residues. Germline CDR1 and CDR2: SGHRS and YFSETQ.

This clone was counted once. The CDR3 reads CASSRSVGIEAFF. The CDR3 DNA reads as TGTGCCAGCAGTAGGTCCGTTGGAATCGAAGCTTTCTTT. This chain joins TRBV28 and TRBJ1-1; D remains unclear. Trimming cost V 5 bases and J 8 bases, with 15 bases left between them. Germline values: CDR1 MDHEN, CDR2 SYDVKM. The CDR3 is 13 residues long.

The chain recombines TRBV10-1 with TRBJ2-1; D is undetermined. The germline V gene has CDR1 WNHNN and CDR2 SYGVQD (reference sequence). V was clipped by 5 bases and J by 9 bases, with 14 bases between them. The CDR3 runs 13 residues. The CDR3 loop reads CASSKPGYGEQFF. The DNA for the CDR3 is TGCGCCAGCAGTAAACCAGGATACGGTGAGCAGTTCTTC.

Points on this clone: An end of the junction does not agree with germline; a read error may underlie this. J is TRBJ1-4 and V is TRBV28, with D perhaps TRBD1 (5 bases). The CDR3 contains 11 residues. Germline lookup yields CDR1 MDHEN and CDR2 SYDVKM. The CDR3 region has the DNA TGTGCCAGCCTTAGGGCGGGACCTCCTCATTTT. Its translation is CASLRAGPPHF. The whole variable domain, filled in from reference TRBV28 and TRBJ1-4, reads DVKVTQSSRYLVKRTGEKVFLECVQDMDHENMFWYRQDPGLGLRLIYFSYDVKMKEKGDIPEGYSVSREKKERFSLILESASTNQTSMYLCASLRAGPPHFGSGTQLSVL.

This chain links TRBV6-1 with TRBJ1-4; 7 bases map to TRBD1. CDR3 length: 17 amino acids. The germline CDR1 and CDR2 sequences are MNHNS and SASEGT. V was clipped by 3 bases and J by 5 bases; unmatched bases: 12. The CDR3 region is CASSDGVPTGWNEKLFF. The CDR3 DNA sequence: TGTGCCAGCAGTGACGGGGTCCCGACAGGGTGGAATGAAAAACTGTTTTTT.